This T cell receptor (beta chain) was recorded in a study of Ad26.COV2.S vaccination and SARS-CoV-2 variants. Described treatment: some 19 received Ad26.COV2.S at low or high dose, single or two shots; about five received placebo; per-sample allocation not given. Sampling was performed 63 days after the first vaccine or placebo injection. The CDR3 is made up of 14 amino acids. Trimming removed 1 base from V and 6 bases from J, with 10 bases in between. Germline CDR1 LNHNV, CDR2 YYDKDF (reference sequence). Libraries were prepared by immunoSEQ multiplex PCR; TCRdb keeps only in-frame clonotypes and omits some of them. The profile covers around 380,000 clones, with around nine tenths appearing a single time and under 4% taken by the ten largest.

Sample: peripheral blood, taken in a trial of Ad26.COV2.S vaccine versus placebo. This TCR derives from a person between 18 and 60 years old who received the Ad26.COV2.S COVID-19 vaccine or a placebo. This chain links TRBV15 with TRBJ2-1; D possibly corresponds to TRBD2 (6 bases). CDR3 coding DNA: TGTGCCACCAGCAGAGTTTCGGGGGTCAATGAGCAGTTCTTC. Its protein product is CATSRVSGVNEQFF.